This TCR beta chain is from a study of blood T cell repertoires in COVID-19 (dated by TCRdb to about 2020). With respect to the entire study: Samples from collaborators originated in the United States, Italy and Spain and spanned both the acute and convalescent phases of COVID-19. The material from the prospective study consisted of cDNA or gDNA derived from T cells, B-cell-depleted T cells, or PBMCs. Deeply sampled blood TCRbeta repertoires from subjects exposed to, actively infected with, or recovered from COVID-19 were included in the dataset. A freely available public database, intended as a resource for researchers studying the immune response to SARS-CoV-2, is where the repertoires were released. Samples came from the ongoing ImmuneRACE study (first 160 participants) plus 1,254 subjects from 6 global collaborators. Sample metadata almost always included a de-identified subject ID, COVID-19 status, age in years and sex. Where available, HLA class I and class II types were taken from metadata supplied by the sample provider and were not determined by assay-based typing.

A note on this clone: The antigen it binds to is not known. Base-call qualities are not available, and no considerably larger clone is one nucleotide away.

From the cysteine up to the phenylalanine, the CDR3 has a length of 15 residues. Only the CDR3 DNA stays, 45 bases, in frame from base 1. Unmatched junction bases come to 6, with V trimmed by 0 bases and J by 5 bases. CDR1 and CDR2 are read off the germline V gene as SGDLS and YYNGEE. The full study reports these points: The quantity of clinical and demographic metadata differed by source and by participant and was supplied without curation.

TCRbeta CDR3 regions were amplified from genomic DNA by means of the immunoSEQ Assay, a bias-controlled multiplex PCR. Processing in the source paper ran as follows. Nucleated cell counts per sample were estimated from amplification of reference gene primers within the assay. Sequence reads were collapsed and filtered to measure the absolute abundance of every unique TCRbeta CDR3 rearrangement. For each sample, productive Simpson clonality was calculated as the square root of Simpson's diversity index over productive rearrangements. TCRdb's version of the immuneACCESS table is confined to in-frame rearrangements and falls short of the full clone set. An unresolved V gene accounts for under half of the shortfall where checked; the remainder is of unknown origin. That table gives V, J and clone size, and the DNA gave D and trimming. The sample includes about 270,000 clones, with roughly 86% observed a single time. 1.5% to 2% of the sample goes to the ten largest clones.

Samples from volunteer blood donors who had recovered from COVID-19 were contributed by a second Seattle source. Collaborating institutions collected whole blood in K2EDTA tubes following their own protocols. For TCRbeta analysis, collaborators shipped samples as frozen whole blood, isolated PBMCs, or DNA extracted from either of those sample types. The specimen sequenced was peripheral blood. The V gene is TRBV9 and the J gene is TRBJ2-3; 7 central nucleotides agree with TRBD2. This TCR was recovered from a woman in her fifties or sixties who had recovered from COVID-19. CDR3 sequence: CASSVGGLRGDTQYF. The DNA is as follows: TGTGCCAGCAGCGTAGGGGGACTACGAGGAGATACGCAGTATTTT.